What follows is one T cell receptor (beta chain) and its context. What antigen it recognizes has not been identified. Base qualities were left out, and no much larger clone turns up one base away. The library was generated by PCR. TCRdb shows the sequencer as Illumina MiSeq. TCRdb reworked the public reads: Q25 trimming with fastp, MiXCR clone assembly, productive beta chains retained. Identical CDR3 protein sequences are pooled into one entry, listed with their most common genes and DNA. The sample data list 10,000 or so distinct CDR3 sequences, and around a third of these were observed just once. The ten biggest clones cover around 6.1% of the sample. These data come from a study of regulatory and conventional T cells in breast cancer (dated by TCRdb to between 2015 and 2017). V ends up 8 bases short and J 0 bases short, with an unmatched junction base count of 9. The CDR3 runs 17 residues from the cysteine to the phenylalanine. CDR3 DNA is the only sequence kept; it has 51 bases, read in frame from the first base. The CDR1 and CDR2 encoded by the germline V gene (reference sequence) are DFQATT and SNEGSKA.

Material: conventional T cells from blood. This sequence uses TRBV20-1 and TRBJ2-6; TRBD1 agrees with 11 junctional bases. This TCR came from a male donor in good health. The bases read TGCAGTCCCTCGAAGGGACAGGGGGACTCTGGGGCCAACGTCCTGACTTTC. Protein translation: CSPSKGQGDSGANVLTF.